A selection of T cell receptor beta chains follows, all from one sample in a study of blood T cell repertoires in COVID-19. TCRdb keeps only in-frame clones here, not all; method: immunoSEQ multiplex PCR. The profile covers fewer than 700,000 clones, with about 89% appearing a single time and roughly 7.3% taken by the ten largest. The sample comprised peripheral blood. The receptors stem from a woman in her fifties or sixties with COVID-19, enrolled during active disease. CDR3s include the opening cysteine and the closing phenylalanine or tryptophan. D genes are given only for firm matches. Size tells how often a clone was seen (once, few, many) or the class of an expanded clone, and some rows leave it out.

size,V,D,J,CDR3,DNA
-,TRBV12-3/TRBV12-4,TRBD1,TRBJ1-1,CASSPQGQPEAFF,TGTGCCAGCAGCCCCCAGGGACAGCCTGAAGCTTTCTTT
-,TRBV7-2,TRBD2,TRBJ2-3,CASSFSYSGGGQDTQYF,TGTGCCAGCAGCTTCAGCTATAGCGGGGGGGGCCAGGATACGCAGTATTTT
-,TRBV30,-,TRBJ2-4,CAWSAGTRFGAKNIQYF,TGTGCCTGGAGTGCTGGGACACGATTTGGAGCCAAAAACATTCAGTACTTC
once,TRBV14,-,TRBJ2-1,CASSQELDREQFF,TGTGCCAGCAGCCAAGAGTTGGACAGAGAGCAGTTCTTC
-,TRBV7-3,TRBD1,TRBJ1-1,CASSSQGYGTEAFF,TGTGCCAGCAGCTCACAGGGGTACGGGACTGAAGCTTTCTTT
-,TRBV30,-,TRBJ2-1,CAADRSTYNEQFF,TGTGCTGCCGACAGGAGCACCTACAATGAGCAGTTCTTC
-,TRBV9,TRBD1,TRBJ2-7,CASSGQGERDEQYF,TGTGCCAGCAGCGGACAGGGTGAAAGGGACGAGCAGTACTTC
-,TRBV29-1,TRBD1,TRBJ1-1,CSARDRRTEAFF,TGCAGCGCCCGGGACAGGAGGACTGAAGCTTTCTTT
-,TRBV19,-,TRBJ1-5,CASSPINQPQHF,TGTGCCAGTAGCCCCATCAATCAGCCCCAGCATTTT
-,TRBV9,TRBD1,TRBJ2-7,CASSELPDRGLPIMYEQYF,TGTGCCAGCAGCGAGCTTCCCGACAGGGGGCTCCCTATTATGTACGAGCAGTACTTC
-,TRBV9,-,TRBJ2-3,CASSSPSDKNTQYF,TGTGCCAGCAGCTCACCCTCGGACAAAAATACGCAGTATTTT
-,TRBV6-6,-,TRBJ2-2,CASSPVRGATGELFF,TGTGCCAGCAGTCCCGTCCGGGGGGCTACCGGGGAGCTGTTTTTT
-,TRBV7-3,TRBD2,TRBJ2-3,CASSLGTRSTDTQYF,TGTGCCAGCAGCTTGGGGACTAGGAGCACAGATACGCAGTATTTT
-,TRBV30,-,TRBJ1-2,CAWTGSSYGYTF,TGTGCCTGGACAGGTTCTTCCTATGGCTACACCTTC
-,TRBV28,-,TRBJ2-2,CASSLVRGGELFF,TGTGCCAGCAGTTTAGTTCGGGGTGGGGAGCTGTTTTTT
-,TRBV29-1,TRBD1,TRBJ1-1,CSLRPGTGRTEAFF,TGCAGCCTCCGCCCGGGGACAGGGCGCACTGAAGCTTTCTTT
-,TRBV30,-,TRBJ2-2,CAWSTQLDTGELFF,TGTGCCTGGAGTACCCAGCTAGACACCGGGGAGCTGTTTTTT
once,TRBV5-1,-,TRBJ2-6,CASSLGGHLSGANVLTF,TGCGCCAGCAGCTTAGGCGGACACCTCTCTGGGGCCAACGTCCTGACTTTC
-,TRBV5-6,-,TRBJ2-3,CASRRGGDSRATDTQYF,TGTGCCAGCAGAAGAGGGGGAGACAGTAGGGCCACAGATACGCAGTATTTT
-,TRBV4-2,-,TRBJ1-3,CASSLRGGERNTIYF,TGTGCCAGCAGCCTCCGCGGGGGAGAGCGGAACACCATATATTTT
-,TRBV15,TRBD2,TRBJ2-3,CATSGRAGTDTQYF,TGTGCCACCAGTGGGAGGGCGGGCACAGATACGCAGTATTTT
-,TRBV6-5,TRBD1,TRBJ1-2,CASSYGTGFYGYTF,TGTGCCAGCAGTTACGGGACAGGGTTCTATGGCTACACCTTC
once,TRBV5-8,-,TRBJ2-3,CASSLAPSTDTQYF,TGTGCCAGCAGCTTGGCCCCTAGCACAGATACGCAGTATTTT
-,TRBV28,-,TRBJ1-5,CASSSSPVTQPQHF,TGTGCCAGCAGTTCCTCCCCCGTCACACAGCCCCAGCATTTT
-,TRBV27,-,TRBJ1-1,CASSFYGGGTEAFF,TGTGCCAGCAGTTTTTATGGGGGAGGGACTGAAGCTTTCTTT
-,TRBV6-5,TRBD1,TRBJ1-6,CASTRQGAFAPLHF,TGTGCCAGCACCAGACAGGGGGCTTTTGCACCCCTCCACTTT
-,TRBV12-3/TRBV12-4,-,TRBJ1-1,CASSLFGRTEAFF,TGTGCCAGCAGTTTATTTGGGCGCACTGAAGCTTTCTTT
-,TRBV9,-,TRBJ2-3,CASSPPGADTQYF,TGTGCCAGCAGCCCACCCGGGGCAGATACGCAGTATTTT
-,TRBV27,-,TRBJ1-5,CASSPRTRQSNQPQHF,TGTGCCAGCAGTCCGAGGACCCGACAGAGCAATCAGCCCCAGCATTTT
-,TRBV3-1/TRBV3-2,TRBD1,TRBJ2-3,CASSQGTGDTQYF,TGTGCCAGCAGCCAGGGGACAGGGGATACGCAGTATTTT
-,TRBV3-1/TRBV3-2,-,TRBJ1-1,CASSQAGFNTEAFF,TGTGCCAGCAGCCAAGCAGGGTTTAACACTGAAGCTTTCTTT
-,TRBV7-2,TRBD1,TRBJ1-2,CASSLAGQRLSYGYTF,TGTGCCAGCAGCTTAGCGGGACAGCGCCTAAGCTATGGCTACACCTTC
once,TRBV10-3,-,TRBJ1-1,CAISEGGVGDTEAFF,TGTGCCATCAGTGAAGGGGGGGTGGGCGACACTGAAGCTTTCTTT
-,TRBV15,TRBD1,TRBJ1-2,CATSSPDRTPLLYGYTF,TGTGCCACCAGCAGTCCGGACAGGACACCTTTACTCTATGGCTACACCTTC
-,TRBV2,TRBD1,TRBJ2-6,CASVSGQGRSGANVLTF,TGTGCCAGCGTATCGGGACAGGGACGTTCTGGGGCCAACGTCCTGACTTTC
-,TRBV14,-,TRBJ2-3,CASSLFRDTQYF,TGTGCCAGCAGCCTTTTTCGGGATACGCAGTATTTT